A selection of T cell receptor beta chains follows, all from one sample in a study of early T cells in non-severe SARS-CoV-2 infection. TCRdb reanalysed the 5' RACE reads using MiXCR and keeps one entry per CDR3 protein. This sample has approximately 70,000 distinct CDR3 sequences, with roughly 5.3% found just once. The sample was whole blood, taken at baseline. The source of these receptors is an adult who was a healthcare worker with PCR-confirmed SARS-CoV-2 infection or an uninfected control (not recorded which). The CDR3 runs from the conserved cysteine through the conserved F or W. The D gene is left open where the match is weak. Clone size is stated in some rows and not others, as once, few, many or a class when expanded.

j_call | d_call | v_call | clone_size | cdr3_nt | cdr3_aa
TRBJ2-7 | NA | TRBV29-1 | NA | TGCAGCGTTGCAATGAGGAATCCCTACGAGCAGTACTTC | CSVAMRNPYEQYF
TRBJ1-1 | NA | TRBV6-1 | few | TGTGCCAGCAGTGAAGCCTCCTATGCTCTGGGTGCTTTCTTT | CASSEASYALGAFF
TRBJ1-2 | NA | TRBV2 | NA | TGTGCCAGCAGTGGCCAGATCATATATGGCTACACCTTC | CASSGQIIYGYTF
TRBJ2-2 | TRBD2 | TRBV30 | NA | TGTGCCTGCCCCGGGACTAGCGGGAGGGCCTACGGGGAGCTGTTTTTT | CACPGTSGRAYGELFF
TRBJ2-3 | NA | TRBV7-6 | many | TGTGCCAGCAGCTCGCCAGGGCGTACGCAGTATTTT | CASSSPGRTQYF
TRBJ2-7 | TRBD1 | TRBV11-1 | few | TGTGCCAGCAGCTTGGGACAGGGGAACGAGCAGTACTTC | CASSLGQGNEQYF
TRBJ2-7 | TRBD1 | TRBV19 | many | TGTGCCAGTAGTTCAGGGGGCTCCCCTCTTTACGAGCAGTACTTC | CASSSGGSPLYEQYF
TRBJ2-1 | NA | TRBV6-5 | NA | TGTGCCAGCAGTTCTTTGACAGGCCAAAGGGAGCAGTTCTTC | CASSSLTGQREQFF
TRBJ2-1 | TRBD2 | TRBV9 | NA | TGTGCCAGCAGCCCTACGGGGGGTAGCGGGAAGGGCAATGAGCAGTTCTTC | CASSPTGGSGKGNEQFF
TRBJ2-5 | NA | TRBV7-9 | NA | TGTGCCAGCAGCTTATTGGACGGGGAGACCCAGTACTTC | CASSLLDGETQYF
TRBJ1-3 | NA | TRBV30 | many | TGTGCCTGGAGTGGAGGGGGAGGGCTCGGACCTGGAAACACCATATATTTT | CAWSGGGGLGPGNTIYF
TRBJ2-3 | TRBD2 | TRBV4-1 | few | TGCGCCAGCAGCCAAGGCCCTAAGCGGGAGGGCCTGACAGATACGCAGTATTTT | CASSQGPKREGLTDTQYF
TRBJ2-2 | TRBD1 | TRBV30 | few | TGTGCCTGGAGTGAACAGGGGTGGTACACCGGGGAGCTGTTTTTT | CAWSEQGWYTGELFF
TRBJ2-5 | NA | TRBV7-2 | many | TGTGCCAGCAGCCTCCCAAGAGACAGGACTCCGTCAGAGACCCAGTACTTC | CASSLPRDRTPSETQYF
TRBJ2-7 | NA | TRBV20-1 | many | TGCAGTGCTGCCGGAGACAGCAATTCCTACGAGCAGTACTTC | CSAAGDSNSYEQYF
TRBJ2-1 | TRBD2 | TRBV7-2 | few | TGTGCCAGCAGCGCCGGACTAGCGGGAAGGAATGAGCAGTTCTTC | CASSAGLAGRNEQFF
TRBJ1-1 | TRBD1 | TRBV18 | few | TGTGCCAGCAAGAGACAGACAGGGGACGGCAGGAACACTGAAGCTTTCTTT | CASKRQTGDGRNTEAFF
TRBJ2-7 | NA | TRBV29-1 | few | TGCAGCGTTGAAGCGTACCCCAGAGACGAGCAGTACTTC | CSVEAYPRDEQYF
TRBJ2-1 | NA | TRBV7-6 | few | TGTGCCAGCAGCAGGACCGGGACATATGACAATGAGCAGTTCTTC | CASSRTGTYDNEQFF
TRBJ2-2 | NA | TRBV29-1 | many | TGCAGCGTTGGGGGCCAGTTCGCGAACACCGGGGAGCTGTTTTTT | CSVGGQFANTGELFF
TRBJ2-7 | TRBD2 | TRBV2 | NA | TGTGCCAGCAGTGAAACGTCAATAGCGGGGGTCGAGCAGTACTTC | CASSETSIAGVEQYF
TRBJ1-1 | NA | TRBV20-1 | many | TGCAGTGCTAGGACTTTCACTGAAGCTTTCTTT | CSARTFTEAFF
TRBJ2-3 | NA | TRBV29-1 | many | TGCAGCGGGGGGACAGATACGCAGTATTTT | CSGGTDTQYF
TRBJ2-3 | NA | TRBV6-1 | NA | TGTGCCAGCAGTCTAACCCGGACAGATCCAGATACGCAGTATTTT | CASSLTRTDPDTQYF
TRBJ2-1 | TRBD2 | TRBV9 | few | TGTGCCAGCAGCGGACCGGGGGAGGGCTCCTACAATGAGCAGTTCTTC | CASSGPGEGSYNEQFF
TRBJ2-1 | NA | TRBV5-1 | NA | TGCGCCAGCAGCTTGGCCGGGGCGGCCCTTACGGTCTTC | CASSLAGAALTVF
TRBJ1-3 | NA | TRBV7-7 | NA | TGTGCCAGCAGCTTAGACAAGACCTCTGGAAACACCATATATTTT | CASSLDKTSGNTIYF
TRBJ2-6 | NA | TRBV7-9 | few | TGTGCCAGCAGCCGAGGGGGTACTGGGGCCAACGTCCTGACTTTC | CASSRGGTGANVLTF
TRBJ2-1 | TRBD2 | TRBV6-4 | many | TGTGCCAGCGGAAGGACTAGCGTTAATGAGCAGTTCTTC | CASGRTSVNEQFF
TRBJ2-1 | TRBD2 | TRBV12-3/TRBV12-4 | many | TGTGCCAGCAGTTCGACTAGCCGGGATGAGCAGTTCTTC | CASSSTSRDEQFF
TRBJ2-3 | NA | TRBV6-4 | few | TGTGCCAGCAGCTACAAGGGGCCCTTT | CASSYKGPF
TRBJ2-3 | NA | TRBV20-1 | many | TGCAGTGCCACGGACATGGGAGATACGCAGTATTTT | CSATDMGDTQYF
TRBJ2-3 | TRBD2 | TRBV19 | many | TGTGCCAGTAGTCTACGGGGGACTAGCGGGAGCACAGATACGCAGTATTTT | CASSLRGTSGSTDTQYF
TRBJ2-1 | NA | TRBV5-1 | many | TGCGCCAGCTACAATGGCTACTCCTACAATGAGCAGTTCTTC | CASYNGYSYNEQFF
TRBJ2-7 | TRBD2 | TRBV4-1 | NA | TGCGCCAGCAGCCAAGTCCTAGCGGGACTCGCCGAGCAGTACTTC | CASSQVLAGLAEQYF
TRBJ1-4 | TRBD1 | TRBV7-6 | NA | TGTGCCAGCAGCTTTCAGGGGGCAAATGAAAAACTGTTTTTT | CASSFQGANEKLFF
TRBJ2-3 | NA | TRBV7-9 | many | TGTGCCAGCAGCTCCGACGGGAGATCAGATACGCAGTATTTT | CASSSDGRSDTQYF
TRBJ1-2 | NA | TRBV24-1 | many | TGTGCCACCAGTGACCCAGGGGTCGCTAACTATGGCTACACCTTC | CATSDPGVANYGYTF
TRBJ2-1 | TRBD2 | TRBV2 | many | TGTGCCAGCAGTGACCCCGGGAGGTACAATGAGCAGTTCTTC | CASSDPGRYNEQFF
TRBJ1-2 | NA | TRBV4-1 | NA | TGCGCCAGCAGCCACGCAACTGGCTACACCTTC | CASSHATGYTF
TRBJ1-2 | TRBD1 | TRBV7-9 | few | TGTGCCAGCAGCTCCCCGACAGGGTTGAACTATGGCTACACCTTC | CASSSPTGLNYGYTF
TRBJ2-7 | NA | TRBV18 | NA | TGTGCCAGCTCACCCGGGGGCCCCCCTTACGAGCAGTACTTC | CASSPGGPPYEQYF
TRBJ2-1 | NA | TRBV6-5 | many | TGTGCCAGCAGCCTATTAGGAGTGGCCCGGGGCGAGCAGTTCTTC | CASSLLGVARGEQFF
TRBJ2-1 | TRBD2 | TRBV20-1 | few | TGCAGTGCTAGAGATAGGGCTAGCGGGACCAATGAGCAGTTCTTC | CSARDRASGTNEQFF
TRBJ2-7 | NA | TRBV20-1 | many | TGCAGTGCTCCCTCTACGTACTACGAGCAGTACTTC | CSAPSTYYEQYF
TRBJ2-2 | TRBD2 | TRBV20-1 | NA | TGCAGTGCTAGATCGGGACTAGGAGGGGCCGGGGAGCTGTTTTTT | CSARSGLGGAGELFF
TRBJ2-3 | TRBD2 | TRBV14 | few | TGTGCCAGCAGCTCTCTAGCGGGACTCACAGATACGCAGTATTTT | CASSSLAGLTDTQYF
TRBJ1-2 | TRBD1 | TRBV6-5 | many | TGTGCCAGCAGCCGAAGGACAGGAAAAATCTATGGCTACACCTTC | CASSRRTGKIYGYTF